The subject of this entry is one TCR beta chain. Antigen unknown. The data stem from a study of molecular identifiers for immune sequencing clone quantification. Study at large: Replicates partitioned RNA from roughly 21,000 or 96,000 naive CD8 cells into five parts, sequencing four. Overall study findings and caveats: Reportedly, one cell's Jurkat TCR RNA was detected within 1,100,000 naive CD8 cells.

Generation of bulk TCR libraries relied on previously described methods and listed TCR primers. A single record per CDR3 protein comes from TCRdb applying MiXCR to the PCR reads. The sample has thousands of distinct CDR3 sequences; roughly 15% are singletons. CDR1 SGHNT and CDR2 YENEEA come from the germline V gene. Germline trimming cut 6 bases from V and 6 bases from J; bases unmatched to any gene: 6. This CDR3 contains 13 residues. The sample consisted of naive CD8+ T cells from blood, with Jurkat cell RNA spiked in. Described subset: FACS-sorted CD8+CD4-CCR7+CD45RA+ naive T cells. The chain links TRBV11-3 to TRBJ2-3; 7 bases match TRBD1. The TCR sequence derives from a human donor in good health. Some libraries in this study had Jurkat cell RNA spiked in. The CDR3: CASRPQGEDTQYF. CDR3 DNA sequence: TGTGCCAGCAGGCCCCAGGGGGAGGATACGCAGTATTTT.